The TCR beta chain under discussion was sequenced for a study of cytomegalovirus exposure and HLA in healthy donors. Study-wide findings and caveats: Cytomegalovirus status, reportedly, was diagnosed with high specificity and sensitivity by the classifier.

The PCR was carried out with 60 Vbeta primers and 13 Jbeta primers. Sequencing used immunoSEQ multiplex PCR; TCRdb keeps in-frame clones, though not all of them. The repertoire holds 140,000 to 150,000 clones, 82% seen once, with 9% to 10% in the top ten. Germline assignment: CDR1 SGHNT and CDR2 YENEEA. V lost 8 bases, J lost 6 bases, and 6 bases stayed unmatched. This CDR3 spans 12 amino acids. As regards this clone: Its specificity is unknown.

The specimen sequenced was PBMCs. This clonotype was obtained from a woman aged 60-75 years in good health and CMV-seropositive. The rearrangement uses TRBV11-3 and TRBJ1-1; 7 bases are a match to TRBD1. The CDR3 nucleotides read TGTGCCAGCGGGTTTACAGGGGCTGAAGCTTTCTTT. As protein: CASGFTGAEAFF. The full variable domain, in which reference TRBV11-3 and TRBJ1-1 provide the parts outside the CDR3, is EAGVVQSPRYKIIEKKQPVAFWCNPISGHNTLYWYLQNLGQGPELLIRYENEEAVDDSQLPKDRFSAERLKGVDSTLKIQPAELGDSAVYLCASGFTGAEAFFGQGTRLTVV.